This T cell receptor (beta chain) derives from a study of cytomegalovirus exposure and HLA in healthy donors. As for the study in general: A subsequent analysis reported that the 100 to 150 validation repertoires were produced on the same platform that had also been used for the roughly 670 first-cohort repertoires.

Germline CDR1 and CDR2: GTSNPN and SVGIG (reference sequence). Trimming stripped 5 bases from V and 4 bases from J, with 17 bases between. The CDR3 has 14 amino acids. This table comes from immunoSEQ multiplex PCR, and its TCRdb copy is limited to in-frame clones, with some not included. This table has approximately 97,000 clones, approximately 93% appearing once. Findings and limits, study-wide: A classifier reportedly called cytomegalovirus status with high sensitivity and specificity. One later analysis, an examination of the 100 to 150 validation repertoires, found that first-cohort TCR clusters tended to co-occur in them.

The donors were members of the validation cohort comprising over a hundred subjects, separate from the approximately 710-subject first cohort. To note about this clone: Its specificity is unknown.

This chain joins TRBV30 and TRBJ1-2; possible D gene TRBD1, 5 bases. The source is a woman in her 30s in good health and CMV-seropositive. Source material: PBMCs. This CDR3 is CAWLMATGVYGYTF. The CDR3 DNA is TGTGCCTGGCTCATGGCTACAGGCGTCTATGGCTACACCTTC.